Presented here are 16 T cell receptor beta chains from one specimen sequenced in a study of blood T cells in healthy people across ages. The use of a sample-barcoded 5' primer and a J-beta primer mix characterized a second PCR of roughly 7 to 12 cycles. One entry per CDR3 protein, called by TCRdb with MiXCR from the 5' RACE reads. The repertoire holds 1.5 million to 2 million distinct CDR3 sequences, with about 50% as singletons. Sequenced: blood. The receptors derive from a woman between 40 and 50 years old in good health.

This clonotype has a handful of counts. CDR3 loop: CASSLAEAPSEQYF. The CDR3 nucleotides read TGTGCCAGCAGCTTAGCAGAGGCCCCCTCCGAGCAGTACTTC. V gene TRBV7-9 combines with J gene TRBJ2-7; D not resolved. CDR3 size: 14 residues. V lost 0 bases to trimming and J lost 6 bases, with 12 bases between them. The germline V gene has CDR1 SEHNR and CDR2 FQNEAQ (reference sequence).

The chain joins TRBV5-1 to TRBJ2-7; a possible D gene is TRBD1 (5 bases). TRBJ2-5 matches the DNA end more closely, so the J call is doubtful. Germline V gene data show CDR1 as SGHRS and CDR2 as YFSETQ. The CDR3 covers 17 residues. DNA of the CDR3: TGCGCCAGCAGCCCGGGTGGAAGGGGTAAGGTTGGAGAGACCCAGTACTTC. Translating gives CASSPGGRGKVGETQYF.

The chain employs TRBV6-5 and TRBJ1-2; D unresolved. Trimming cost V 0 bases and J 0 bases, with 11 bases left between them. Germline CDR1 reads MNHEY; CDR2 reads SVGAGI. This CDR3 is 16 amino acids long. The DNA for the CDR3 is TGTGCCAGCAGTTACTCAAGCGTTGCTGCTAACTATGGCTACACCTTC. The encoded protein is CASSYSSVAANYGYTF.

The chain carries TRBV29-1 and TRBJ2-1; TRBD2 matches 7 bases. Germline CDR1 and CDR2: SQVTM and ANQGSEA. CDR3 length: 13 amino acids. V dropped 6 bases and J dropped 4; count of bases not matched to a gene: 6. CDR3 coding DNA: TGCAGCGTGAGAGGACTAGTGTACAATGAGCAGTTCTTC. This codes for CSVRGLVYNEQFF.

The chain recombines TRBV11-2 with TRBJ1-6, with no clear D. V lost 2 bases, J lost 8 bases, and 16 bases lay in between. This CDR3 has 16 amino acids. CDR1 is SGHAT, CDR2 FQNNGV, per germline. In nucleotides, the CDR3 is TGTGCCAGCAGCTTAAGGCCGGGATCTCTCGATTCACCCCTCCACTTT. This codes for CASSLRPGSLDSPLHF.

This chain links TRBV6-2 or TRBV6-3 with TRBJ2-7, with 7 bases lining up with TRBD1. The CDR3 sequence is 15 residues long. Germline assignment: CDR1 MNHEY and CDR2 SVGEGT. After removal of 2 bases from V and 3 bases from J, the junction contained 7 bases not matched to a gene. The chain's CDR3 is CASSYNGRGYYEQYF. The CDR3 bases are TGTGCCAGCAGTTACAACGGCAGGGGGTACTACGAGCAGTACTTC.

The chain combines TRBV5-1 with TRBJ2-7; 7 bases line up with TRBD1. The J call may be incorrect, as the DNA end agrees better with TRBJ2-5. Germline V gene sequence: CDR1 SGHRS, CDR2 YFSETQ. CDR3 length: 15 amino acids. The CDR3 is CASSLDGTVIETQYF. For the CDR3, the DNA is TGCGCCAGCAGCTTGGACGGGACAGTAATAGAGACCCAGTACTTC.

This clonotype turned up a few times. The CDR3 spells CASSRSGQTLQETQYF. CDR3 nucleotide sequence: TGTGCCAGCAGCAGGTCGGGACAGACACTCCAAGAGACCCAGTACTTC. The rearrangement joins TRBV5-4 to TRBJ2-5, with TRBD1 matching 7 bases. Germline V gene data show CDR1 as SGHNT and CDR2 as YYREEE (reference sequence). CDR3 length equals 16 residues. After removal of 4 bases from V and 1 base from J, the junction contained 10 bases not matched to a gene.

Only a few counts were recorded for this clonotype. The chain carries TRBV6-6 and TRBJ2-7, with D perhaps matching TRBD1 (6 bases). Trimming removed 6 bases at V and 0 bases at J, with 15 bases between. Germline V lookup: CDR1 MNHNY, CDR2 SVGAGI (reference sequence). The CDR3 extends over 15 amino acids. This CDR3 is CASSPPRDNSYEQYF. As DNA, the CDR3 is TGTGCCAGCAGCCCACCCCGGGACAACTCCTACGAGCAGTACTTC.

The chain is built from TRBV7-2 and TRBJ2-1; 8 bases agree with TRBD2. With V trimmed by 0 bases and J by 9 bases, 10 bases remained unmatched. This CDR3 has 16 residues. The germline V gene encodes CDR1 SGHTA and CDR2 FQGNSA. CDR3 sequence: CASSLALAGGPGEQFF. CDR3 sequence (DNA): TGTGCCAGCAGCTTAGCGCTAGCGGGCGGCCCTGGTGAGCAGTTCTTC.

V and J are TRBV4-3 and TRBJ2-1, with TRBD2 matching 7 bases. V shed 0 bases and J 2 bases; nucleotides not matched to a gene: 10. Per the germline V gene, CDR1 is LGHNA and CDR2 is YSLEER. The length of the CDR3 is 18 residues. The CDR3 sequence is CASSQDIRGGGAYNEQFF. DNA of the CDR3: TGCGCCAGCAGCCAAGATATCCGGGGTGGGGGGGCCTACAATGAGCAGTTCTTC.

This clonotype was recorded once. The V gene is TRBV27, the J gene TRBJ2-3; D is unresolved. This CDR3 comprises 15 residues. Germline values: CDR1 MNHEY, CDR2 SMNVEV (reference sequence). Deletions cut 3 bases from V and 11 bases from J, with 21 bases between. CDR3 residues: CASSFKSVSRSMQYF. The CDR3, as DNA: TGTGCCAGCAGTTTCAAGTCCGTGTCCAGGTCCATGCAGTATTTT.

CDR3 in DNA: TGTGCCAGCAGCTTAGCTCTAGCGGGGGCTACCGGGGAGCTGTTTTTT. Translation: CASSLALAGATGELFF. The chain employs TRBV11-1 and TRBJ2-2; 10 nucleotides agree with TRBD2. The CDR3 totals 16 residues. After removal of 0 bases from V and 5 bases from J, the junction contained 3 bases not matched to a gene. CDR1 SGHAT and CDR2 FQDESV come from the germline V gene (reference sequence).

The CDR3 protein is CASQINEQFF. Here the CDR3 DNA reads TGTGCCTCTCAGATCAATGAGCAGTTCTTC. The V gene is TRBV2, the J gene TRBJ2-1, with D uncertain. Germline loops: CDR1 SNHLY, CDR2 FYNNEI. Trimming cost V 11 bases and J 6 bases, with 8 bases left between them. The CDR3 sequence is 10 residues long.

This rearrangement joins TRBV28 to TRBJ1-6, with D hard to call. This CDR3 has 13 amino acids. Germline V gives CDR1 MDHEN, CDR2 SYDVKM. The V end was cut by 8 bases, the J end by 9 bases, with 14 bases between. The CDR3 region is CASHGVSGSPLHF. CDR3 DNA: TGTGCCAGCCACGGGGTTTCTGGTTCACCCCTCCACTTT.

V and J are TRBV25-1 and TRBJ1-1; no clear D. The CDR3 has 13 amino acids. V was cut by 6 bases and J by 0 bases, with 8 bases left in between. The germline V gene encodes CDR1 MGHDK and CDR2 SYGVNS. CDR3 amino acids: CASRDGLNTEAFF. Written as DNA, the CDR3 is TGTGCCAGCAGGGACGGATTGAACACTGAAGCTTTCTTT.